Presented here are 25 T cell receptor beta chains from one specimen sequenced in a study of blood T cell repertoires in COVID-19. Here immunoSEQ multiplex PCR was the method, and the copy in TCRdb shows in-frame clones only, minus some. The repertoire holds some 80,000 clones, with about 78% as singletons. Sequenced input: peripheral blood. The receptor source for this set is a man in his 60s with COVID-19, enrolled during active disease.

The genes are TRBV4-3 and TRBJ2-6; 7 bases line up with TRBD2. Germline CDR1 LGHNA, CDR2 YSLEER. This CDR3 comprises 17 residues. V gave up 0 bases and J gave up 4 bases; unmatched junction bases: 6. The CDR3 spells CASSQEGEGFGANVLTF. In DNA form, the CDR3 reads TGCGCCAGCAGCCAAGAAGGGGAGGGCTTCGGGGCCAACGTCCTGACTTTC.

This clone has only one observation. The V call is TRBV6-1, the J call TRBJ2-3, with D possibly matching TRBD1 (5 bases). V was shortened by 2 bases and J by 6 bases, with 15 bases between the two germline ends. This CDR3 spans 15 amino acids. Germline CDR1 MNHNS, CDR2 SASEGT. CDR3 nucleotides: TGTGCCAGCAGTGAAAAGGTCTCTAGGGGTGATACGCAGTATTTT. Its protein is CASSEKVSRGDTQYF.

This chain links TRBV3-1 (or the pseudogene TRBV3-2) with TRBJ2-3; D ambiguous. The CDR3 length is 12 residues. Germline lookup yields CDR1 LGHDT and CDR2 YNNKEL (reference sequence). The ends were cut back, 8 bases at V and 4 bases at J, with 10 bases in the middle. CDR3 in amino acids: CASGPAADTQYF. In DNA, the CDR3 is TGTGCCAGCGGGCCCGCCGCAGATACGCAGTATTTT.

This clone has just one count. J is TRBJ2-3 and V is TRBV6-5; 8 nucleotides line up with TRBD2. The V and J ends lost 8 bases and 0 bases, in that order; junction bases with no gene match: 4. The CDR3 is made up of 14 amino acids. The germline CDR1 and CDR2 sequences are MNHEY and SVGAGI. The CDR3 DNA follows: TGTGCCAGCGGCGGGGGGACTAGCACAGATACGCAGTATTTT. This encodes CASGGGTSTDTQYF.

The chain joins TRBV7-2 to TRBJ2-5, with D tentatively TRBD1 (6 bases). Per the germline V gene, CDR1 is SGHTA and CDR2 is FQGNSA. CDR3 length: 16 residues. V lost 5 bases, J lost 2 bases, and 18 bases lay in between. The CDR3 nucleotides are TGTGCCAGCAGCCTCTTACACTGGACAGCACAAGAGACCCAGTACTTC. It codes for CASSLLHWTAQETQYF.

V gene TRBV27 combines with J gene TRBJ1-1, with a possible D match to TRBD1 (6 bases). V lost 7 bases and J 4 bases, leaving 19 bases between the germline ends. Looked up from germline, CDR1 is MNHEY and CDR2 is SMNVEV (reference sequence). The CDR3 length is 15 residues. CDR3 region: CASIRGKGFSTEAFF. DNA of the CDR3: TGTGCCAGCATTAGGGGGAAGGGATTCAGCACTGAAGCTTTCTTT.

The sample holds one count of this clone. The chain combines TRBV11-3 with TRBJ2-7; D is ambiguous. V shed 0 bases and J shed 2 bases, with 14 bases lying between them. The CDR3 length is 16 residues. In germline, CDR1 is SGHNT, CDR2 YENEEA. CDR3 sequence reads: CASSLDSNYQAYEQYF. DNA of the CDR3: TGTGCCAGCAGCTTAGATTCGAACTATCAAGCCTACGAGCAGTACTTC.

The rearrangement links TRBV6-5 to TRBJ2-3, with 8 bases lining up with TRBD1. CDR3 length: 14 residues. CDR1 and CDR2 (germline): MNHEY, SVGAGI. After removal of 5 bases from V and 6 bases from J, the junction contained 7 bases not matched to a gene. The CDR3 is CASSITGGGDTQYF. The DNA for the CDR3 is TGTGCCAGCAGTATAACAGGGGGTGGGGATACGCAGTATTTT.

The V gene is TRBV4-1, the J gene TRBJ2-5; 10 nucleotides line up with TRBD1. Germline V gene data show CDR1 as MGHRA and CDR2 as YSYEKL. The J segment lost 4 bases and the V segment lost 0 bases, leaving 2 bases of the junction unmatched. This CDR3 contains 15 residues. DNA for the CDR3: TGCGCCAGCAGCCAAGATAGGACAGGGGGAGAGACCCAGTACTTC. It is translated as CASSQDRTGGETQYF.

This chain joins TRBV6-2 or TRBV6-3 and TRBJ1-1, with unresolved D. Germline values: CDR1 MNHEY, CDR2 SVGEGT. Trimming took off 0 bases at V and 0 bases at J, with 8 bases between the two ends. This CDR3 contains 15 residues. CDR3 DNA sequence: TGTGCCAGCAGTTACTCGGGCCGCATGAACACTGAAGCTTTCTTT. It yields the protein CASSYSGRMNTEAFF.

The chain recombines TRBV7-8 with TRBJ2-7; D gene uncertain. Germline CDR1 is SGHVS and CDR2 is FQNEAQ. V lost 4 bases, J lost 0 bases, and 4 bases lay in between. The CDR3 is made up of 12 amino acids. CDR3 bases: TGTGCCAGCAGCTGGAGCTCCTACGAGCAGTACTTC. Residues: CASSWSSYEQYF.

This clone was seen only a few times. V gene TRBV2 combines with J gene TRBJ1-2; D gene uncertain. Germline CDR1 SNHLY, CDR2 FYNNEI. This CDR3 spans 12 amino acids. Trimming pared 2 bases from V and 11 bases from J, leaving 12 bases between. The CDR3 loop is CASSEHSAGYTF. The DNA of the CDR3 is TGTGCCAGCAGTGAACACAGTGCTGGGTACACCTTC.

The chain couples TRBV19 to TRBJ1-5; 10 bases map to TRBD1. Looked up from germline, CDR1 is LNHDA and CDR2 is SQIVND (reference sequence). The CDR3 contains 14 residues. The J segment lost 6 bases and the V segment lost 9 bases, leaving 8 bases of the junction unmatched. This CDR3 reads CASWDRGVGQPQHF. CDR3 nucleotide sequence: TGTGCCAGCTGGGACAGGGGAGTGGGTCAGCCCCAGCATTTT.

This sequence joins TRBV2 and TRBJ1-6; D uncertain. Germline V CDR1 and CDR2: SNHLY, FYNNEI. Trimming removed 6 bases from V and 0 bases from J, with 12 bases in between. The CDR3 runs 16 residues. DNA for the CDR3: TGTGCCAGCAGATCCGCCTCGAGCTCCTATAATTCACCCCTCCACTTT. Its translation is CASRSASSSYNSPLHF.

This chain uses TRBV18 with TRBJ2-1; possible D gene TRBD2, 5 bases. V lost 0 bases and J 6 bases, leaving 15 bases between the germline ends. CDR1 and CDR2 (germline): KGHSH, LQKENI. The CDR3 is 16 residues long. The CDR3 region is CASSPPIASLTNEQFF. The CDR3 DNA reads as TGTGCCAGCTCACCACCGATAGCGTCACTCACCAATGAGCAGTTCTTC.

A remark on this clone: The junction departs from the called germline gene at one end, perhaps through a read error. CDR3 DNA: TGTGCTAGCAGCCCCGGACTAGCGGGGGGAGAGAATGAGCAGTTCTTC. Amino acids: CASSPGLAGGENEQFF. This rearrangement joins TRBV7-7 to TRBJ2-1, with 14 nucleotides matching TRBD2. Germline V gene sequence: CDR1 SSHAT, CDR2 FNYEAQ (reference sequence). The CDR3 extends over 16 amino acids.

The rearrangement links TRBV11-2 to TRBJ2-7, with 8 bases aligning to TRBD2. CDR3 length equals 16 residues. After removal of 1 base from V and 2 bases from J, the junction contained 7 bases not matched to a gene. The germline V gene has CDR1 SGHAT and CDR2 FQNNGV. The CDR3 protein is CASSLVAGGPTYEQYF. The DNA of the CDR3 is TGTGCCAGCAGCTTAGTTGCGGGAGGCCCTACCTACGAGCAGTACTTC.

This chain links TRBV27 with TRBJ2-4, with 7 bases that match TRBD2. After removal of 0 bases from V and 8 bases from J, the junction contained 10 bases not matched to a gene. This CDR3 has 16 amino acids. Germline loops: CDR1 MNHEY, CDR2 SMNVEV (reference sequence). The CDR3 region is CASSLSRRTGGDIQYF. CDR3 DNA sequence: TGTGCCAGCAGTTTATCCCGGAGGACGGGGGGTGACATTCAGTACTTC.

The table lists this clone with a few counts. The rearrangement joins TRBV3-1 (or the pseudogene TRBV3-2) to TRBJ2-1; D is possibly TRBD2 (6 bases). The CDR3 is made up of 15 amino acids. The germline V gene has CDR1 LGHDT and CDR2 YNNKEL (reference sequence). Trimming removed 3 bases at V and 6 bases at J, with 15 bases between. The CDR3 loop is CASSQVGGARNEQFF. CDR3 DNA sequence: TGTGCCAGCAGCCAGGTGGGCGGGGCCCGCAATGAGCAGTTCTTC.

This clone appeared a few times. The chain is built from TRBV29-1 and TRBJ1-5; a possible D gene is TRBD1 (5 bases). The CDR3 is made up of 15 amino acids. Germline values: CDR1 SQVTM, CDR2 ANQGSEA. Trimming removed 6 bases at V and 2 bases at J, with 17 bases between. The CDR3 loop reads CSVGEGFLGNQPQHF. The CDR3 DNA reads as TGCAGCGTGGGGGAGGGGTTTTTAGGCAATCAGCCCCAGCATTTT.

J is TRBJ2-7 and V is TRBV23-1; no definite D call. TRBV23-1 is reported as an ORF; its role is uncertain. V was clipped by 4 bases and J by 3 bases, with 22 bases between them. The CDR3 has 17 residues. The CDR3 here is CASSPPGDQFPGYEQYF. The CDR3 coding sequence is TGCGCCAGCAGTCCGCCCGGAGACCAATTCCCTGGCTACGAGCAGTACTTC.

This clone was seen more than once but under ten times. V usage is TRBV7-6 and J usage is TRBJ1-4, with 8 bases lining up with TRBD1. Germline assignment: CDR1 SGHVS and CDR2 FNYEAQ. This CDR3 is 15 amino acids long. V lost 3 bases to trimming and J lost 8 bases; unmatched junction nucleotides: 8. CDR3 region: CASSLETGEREKLFF. CDR3 in DNA: TGTGCCAGCAGCTTGGAGACAGGGGAGCGGGAAAAACTGTTTTTT.

V and J are TRBV7-9 and TRBJ1-2; 8 bases fit TRBD1. V trimming: 5 bases; J trimming: 4 bases; junction bases outside the gene matches: 15. CDR1 and CDR2 (germline): SEHNR, FQNEAQ (reference sequence). The CDR3 totals 17 residues. The CDR3 DNA follows: TGTGCCAGCAGCCCTGTGACCGGGACAGGAGCTATCTATGGCTACACCTTC. It codes for CASSPVTGTGAIYGYTF.

This chain connects TRBV5-4 to TRBJ1-1, with D perhaps TRBD1 (5 bases). V lost 2 bases, J lost 0 bases, and 11 bases lay in between. The CDR3 sequence is 15 residues long. In germline, CDR1 is SGHNT, CDR2 YYREEE (reference sequence). CDR3 residues: CASSFLTEMNTEAFF. DNA for the CDR3: TGTGCCAGCAGCTTCCTGACAGAGATGAACACTGAAGCTTTCTTT. The full variable domain, its missing parts supplied by reference TRBV5-4 and TRBJ1-1, is ETGVTQSPTHLIKTRGQQVTLRCSSQSGHNTVSWYQQALGQGPQFIFQYYREEENGRGNFPPRFSGLQFPNYSSELNVNALELDDSALYLCASSFLTEMNTEAFFGQGTRLTVV.

This clone was observed once. The CDR3 is CASSPDPPTRFNHNEQFF. Written as DNA, the CDR3 is TGTGCCAGCAGCCCAGATCCCCCCACTAGATTTAATCACAATGAGCAGTTCTTC. The rearrangement joins TRBV7-8 to TRBJ2-1, with a weak D call TRBD2 (5 bases). The CDR3 contains 18 residues. Germline V gene lookup returns CDR1 SGHVS and CDR2 FQNEAQ. Trimming took off 5 bases at V and 5 bases at J, with 25 bases between the two ends.